Listed below are T cell receptor beta chains from one sample, sequenced in a study of beta chain features in type 1 diabetes. The table came from immunoSEQ multiplex PCR; TCRdb's copy has only in-frame clones and leaves some out. The sample records about 170,000 clones, over 6% being singletons. The sample consisted of central memory CD4+ T cells from blood. All receptors come from a man in his late teens or twenties with type 1 diabetes. Both conserved end residues are part of each CDR3. Each record gives: V gene, D gene, J gene, clone size, CDR3 DNA, CDR3 protein. The D gene is left open where the match is weak. The size of a clone is reported for some rows only, either as once, few or many, or as a class for expanded clones.

>TRBV11-2|TRBD1|TRBJ2-7|few
TGTGCCAGTCTTAAGACAGGGGGCTACGAGCAGTACTTC
CASLKTGGYEQYF
>TRBV29-1|NA|TRBJ1-2|NA
TGCAGCGTTGAAGGTAACAGGAGCTACACCTTC
CSVEGNRSYTF
>TRBV30|NA|TRBJ1-1|NA
TGTGCCTACCGGATCGGGGTTTTGCCTTTCTTT
CAYRIGVLPFF
>TRBV2|NA|TRBJ2-7|NA
TGTGCCAGCAGTGTTGGTTGGCAGTACTACGAGCAGTACTTC
CASSVGWQYYEQYF
>TRBV18|TRBD1|TRBJ1-1|NA
TGTGCCAGCTCACCAGGGACAGACACTGAAGCTTTCTTT
CASSPGTDTEAFF
>TRBV28|NA|TRBJ2-7|few
TGTGCCACTAGAAGCCCGGCTAACTACGAGCAGTACTTC
CATRSPANYEQYF
>TRBV30|TRBD1|TRBJ2-2|few
TGTGCCTGGAGCCCGACAGGGGCCGGGGAGCTGTTTTTT
CAWSPTGAGELFF
>TRBV14|TRBD1|TRBJ2-3|few
TGTGCCAGCACCCCGGGGATGGGACAGAACACAGATACGCAGTATTTT
CASTPGMGQNTDTQYF
>TRBV27|NA|TRBJ2-4|NA
TGTGCCAGCAGTCCAGACAGAGCCAAAAACATTCAGTACTTC
CASSPDRAKNIQYF
>TRBV29-1|NA|TRBJ1-1|NA
TGCAGCGTTGTGCCCGTGCGGGGGACCCCTGAAGCTTTCTTT
CSVVPVRGTPEAFF
>TRBV27|NA|TRBJ2-1|NA
TGTGCCAGCGGCACCTCCTACAATGAGCAGTTCTTC
CASGTSYNEQFF
>TRBV28|NA|TRBJ2-5|few
TGTGCCAGCACCCCGGACGGGGGTGAGACCCAGTACTTC
CASTPDGGETQYF
>TRBV25-1|TRBD1|TRBJ1-3|few
TGTGCCAGCGAGAACTACAGGGGAACGGGAAACACCATATATTTT
CASENYRGTGNTIYF
>TRBV19|TRBD2|TRBJ2-1|NA
TGTGCCAGTAGTTCCATGGTCGCTAGCGGGAGGAATGAGCAGTTCTTC
CASSSMVASGRNEQFF
>TRBV27|NA|TRBJ2-7|few
TGTGCCAGCGGGAGAACCAGCGGTTCCCACGAGCAGTACTTC
CASGRTSGSHEQYF
>TRBV29-1|TRBD2|TRBJ2-5|few
TGCAGCGTTGGGACCACTAGCGGGGCCTCCGGAGAGACCCAGTACTTC
CSVGTTSGASGETQYF
>TRBV5-6|NA|TRBJ2-1|NA
TGTGCCAGCAGCTTGCCAGATTGGAATGAGCAGTTCTTC
CASSLPDWNEQFF
>TRBV28|NA|TRBJ2-6|few
TGTGCCAGCAGTCCAGACGGGCAGGGGTGGTCCAACGTCCTGACTTTC
CASSPDGQGWSNVLTF
>TRBV7-9|TRBD2|TRBJ2-1|many
TGTGCCAGCAGTCAAGATTCAGCGGGAGGGCCTGGCTCCTACAATGAGCAGTTCTTC
CASSQDSAGGPGSYNEQFF
>TRBV18|TRBD2|TRBJ2-1|NA
TGTGCCAGCTCCCAAGCGGGGGTCGATGAGCAGTTCTTC
CASSQAGVDEQFF
>TRBV6-1|TRBD1|TRBJ2-7|NA
TGTGCCAGCAGTTCCACGGGACAGGGGGCGCAAGGGCAGTACTTC
CASSSTGQGAQGQYF
>TRBV30|TRBD2|TRBJ2-5|NA
TGTGCCCACTCCGGCGGGGGTCAAGAGACCCAGTACTTC
CAHSGGGQETQYF
>TRBV2|NA|TRBJ2-2|few
TGTGCCAGCAGTGGAGACTACACCGGGGAGCTGTTTTTT
CASSGDYTGELFF
>TRBV29-1|NA|TRBJ2-3|few
TGCAGCGTTGAACGCGTGGGCCTCACAGATACGCAGTATTTT
CSVERVGLTDTQYF
>TRBV4-3|TRBD2|TRBJ2-3|few
TGCGCCAGCAGTCGGACTAGCCGTAGCACAGATACGCAGTATTTT
CASSRTSRSTDTQYF
>TRBV5-1|TRBD1|TRBJ1-4|NA
TGCGCCAGCAGCTTACAGGGGCCGCCTAATGAAAAACTGTTTTTT
CASSLQGPPNEKLFF
>TRBV4-3|TRBD1|TRBJ1-2|NA
TGCGCCAGCAGCCAAGCCGGACAGGCGTTGAGCTACACCTTC
CASSQAGQALSYTF
>TRBV19|TRBD2|TRBJ2-7|NA
TGTGCCAGTAGTACCCGGGACTATTATATGGAGTACGAGCAGTACTTC
CASSTRDYYMEYEQYF
>TRBV18|NA|TRBJ2-7|few
TGTGCCAGCTCTCCCGGCGCGGGGCAGTACTTC
CASSPGAGQYF
>TRBV7-2|NA|TRBJ1-5|few
TGTGCCAGCAGCCTCGGGGTGGGGCAGCCCCAGCATTTT
CASSLGVGQPQHF
>TRBV11-2|NA|TRBJ1-1|few
TGTGCCAGCAGCTTAGACTGGCAGAACACTGAAGCTTTCTTT
CASSLDWQNTEAFF
>TRBV5-4|NA|TRBJ1-1|few
TGTGCCAGCAGCCCCCTCGGCAGGGCGGAAAATACTGAAGCTTTCTTT
CASSPLGRAENTEAFF
>TRBV27|TRBD1|TRBJ2-7|NA
TGTGCCAGCCGTCCGGAACAGGGGCCGCCGTGGGACGAGCAGTACTTC
CASRPEQGPPWDEQYF
>TRBV9|TRBD2|TRBJ2-7|few
TGTGCCAGCAGCCCCCATAGCGGGAGCTCCTACGAGCAGTACTTC
CASSPHSGSSYEQYF
>TRBV6-5|TRBD1|TRBJ1-6|NA
TGTGCCAGCAGTGGACAGGGGCAAGGGTCACCCCTCCACTTT
CASSGQGQGSPLHF
>TRBV4-3|TRBD2|TRBJ2-5|many
TGCGCCAGCAGCCAAGCTGGCGGGGGGGCAGTCGAGACCCAGTACTTC
CASSQAGGGAVETQYF
>TRBV5-6|NA|TRBJ2-3|NA
TGTGCCAGCAGCTTTGGCGGGGCTCACCAGTTGCAGTATTTT
CASSFGGAHQLQYF
>TRBV2|NA|TRBJ2-7|NA
TGTGCCAGCAGAGCATACGAGCAGTACTTC
CASRAYEQYF
>TRBV30|NA|TRBJ2-7|NA
TGTGCCTGGAGTAAGGGAGGCGAGCAGTACTTC
CAWSKGGEQYF
>TRBV6-1|NA|TRBJ2-7|NA
TGTGCCAGCACGAGGTTTGTGAGTTCCTACGAGCAGTACTTC
CASTRFVSSYEQYF
>TRBV7-2|TRBD1|TRBJ2-7|few
TGTGCCAGCAGCTTCGCCGGACAGGGGATATACGAGCAGTACTTC
CASSFAGQGIYEQYF
>TRBV5-6|NA|TRBJ2-5|NA
TGTGCCAGCAGCTTGACAGGGATTGAGGAGACCCAGTACTTC
CASSLTGIEETQYF
>TRBV4-1|NA|TRBJ2-5|many
TGCGCCAGCAGCCAAGGCAGGGGGGTACAAGAGACCCAGTACTTC
CASSQGRGVQETQYF
>TRBV19|NA|TRBJ1-1|few
TGTGCCAGTAGTGTTCGGCTGCGGGTTGAAGCTTTCTTT
CASSVRLRVEAFF
>TRBV30|NA|TRBJ1-2|few
TGTGCCTGGAGTGGCACAGGGAATTCCTATGGCTACACCTTC
CAWSGTGNSYGYTF
>TRBV9|TRBD2|TRBJ2-7|few
TGTGCCAGCAGCTTGGGACTAGCCCCCTACGAGCAGTACTTC
CASSLGLAPYEQYF
>TRBV5-4|TRBD1|TRBJ2-3|NA
TGTGCCAGCAGCTTGGACCAGGGGGCCACAGATACGCAGTATTTT
CASSLDQGATDTQYF
>TRBV28|NA|TRBJ2-5|few
TGTGCCAGCAGGGGGGGGCTCGCTAGCCTAAAGACCCAGTACTTC
CASRGGLASLKTQYF
>TRBV23-1|NA|TRBJ2-3|NA
TGCGCCAGCAGTCAATCGAAGCACGGGGGAGGATCAGATACGCAGTATTTT
CASSQSKHGGGSDTQYF
>TRBV18|TRBD2|TRBJ2-5|many
TGTGCCAGCTCACCACCGTCCCAGGGAGGGGAGACCCAGTACTTC
CASSPPSQGGETQYF
>TRBV5-4|TRBD2|TRBJ2-1|few
TGTGCCAGCAGCCCAGCGGGAGTACGGTACAATGAGCAGTTCTTC
CASSPAGVRYNEQFF
>TRBV19|NA|TRBJ2-3|NA
TGTGCCAGTAGTATCCACGTAGGGGTGGTTAGCACAGATACGCAGTATTTT
CASSIHVGVVSTDTQYF
>TRBV5-4|NA|TRBJ1-1|few
TGTGCCAGCAGCCGCAACCGAGCCGAGACGGAGGCTTTCTTT
CASSRNRAETEAFF
>TRBV5-6|NA|TRBJ2-1|few
TGTGCCAGCAGCTTGTTGCAGGGTACCTACAATGAGCAGTTCTTC
CASSLLQGTYNEQFF